These 26 T cell receptor beta chains originate from one sample sequenced in a study of early T cells in non-severe SARS-CoV-2 infection. A single record per CDR3 protein comes from TCRdb applying MiXCR to the 5' RACE reads. The sample carries some 60,000 distinct CDR3 sequences, around 8.9% recorded once. Sequencing used whole blood. These receptor sequences come from an adult who was a healthcare worker with PCR-confirmed SARS-CoV-2 infection or an uninfected control (not recorded which).

The chain uses TRBV5-1 and TRBJ2-3; D might be TRBD1 (5 bases). Germline CDR1 is SGHRS and CDR2 is YFSETQ. Trimming took off 5 bases at V and 6 bases at J, with 13 bases between the two ends. The CDR3 extends over 13 amino acids. CDR3 in amino acids: CASSSHNRDTQYF. The CDR3 bases are TGCGCCAGCAGTTCACACAACAGGGATACGCAGTATTTT.

The chain uses TRBV6-6 and TRBJ1-1; no clear D gene. This CDR3 is 17 amino acids long. Between the trimmed V and J ends, which lost 6 bases and 2 bases, there was a span of 22 bases. Germline CDR1 MNHNY, CDR2 SVGAGI (reference sequence). For the CDR3, the DNA is TGTGCCAGCAGCGCTTTTGTAACGTCATCGGGTAACACTGAAGCTTTCTTT. It specifies CASSAFVTSSGNTEAFF.

The sample holds a few counts of this clonotype. The chain has TRBV5-1 and TRBJ2-3; 8 positions agree with TRBD2. The CDR3 extends over 16 amino acids. Germline loops: CDR1 SGHRS, CDR2 YFSETQ. V gave up 1 base and J gave up 1 base; unmatched junction bases: 5. This chain's CDR3 is CASSLTSSGRTDTQYF. The CDR3 DNA is TGCGCCAGCAGCTTGACATCTAGCGGGCGCACAGATACGCAGTATTTT.

The rearrangement links TRBV2 to TRBJ2-3; 7 bases match TRBD2. Looked up from germline, CDR1 is SNHLY and CDR2 is FYNNEI. V dropped 1 base and J dropped 2; count of bases not matched to a gene: 3. CDR3 size: 15 residues. The CDR3 coding sequence is TGTGCCAGCAGTGAAGGGGACTATCACACAGATACGCAGTATTTT. This codes for CASSEGDYHTDTQYF.

This clonotype showed up many times. The V and J genes are TRBV27 and TRBJ2-1; 7 bases match TRBD2. The V gene's germline CDR1 is MNHEY and CDR2 SMNVEV (reference sequence). The CDR3 length is 14 residues. V lost 3 bases, J lost 9 bases, and 8 bases stayed unmatched. CDR3 sequence: CASSLSGVGTEQFF. The CDR3 nucleotides are TGTGCCAGCAGTTTGAGCGGGGTGGGGACTGAGCAGTTCTTC.

V and J are TRBV29-1 and TRBJ2-5; 7 bases are a match to TRBD2. The germline gives CDR1 SQVTM, CDR2 ANQGSEA. This CDR3 region has 13 residues. J was trimmed by 4 bases and V by 5 bases; bases with no gene match: 7. The CDR3 reads CSVMPGGSETQYF. The DNA for the CDR3 is TGCAGCGTTATGCCGGGGGGATCAGAGACCCAGTACTTC.

The rearrangement joins TRBV27 to TRBJ2-7; 8 bases line up with TRBD1. V lost 5 bases, J lost 3 bases, and 9 bases stayed unmatched. This CDR3 contains 15 residues. The V gene's germline CDR1 is MNHEY and CDR2 SMNVEV (reference sequence). The CDR3 bases are TGTGCCAGCAGTACCCCCGGGACAGGCGTCTACGAGCAGTACTTC. Translated, it gives CASSTPGTGVYEQYF.

V and J are TRBV29-1 and TRBJ2-1; 7 bases map to TRBD2. The CDR3 length is 13 residues. V lost 7 bases, J lost 3 bases, and 6 bases stayed unmatched. The germline gives CDR1 SQVTM, CDR2 ANQGSEA. The CDR3: CSGNGGSYNEQFF. As DNA, the CDR3 is TGCAGCGGCAACGGCGGGAGCTACAATGAGCAGTTCTTC.

The V gene is TRBV28, the J gene TRBJ1-2, with 12 bases aligning to TRBD1. CDR3 length: 13 amino acids. V lost 10 bases and J lost 4; bases outside the gene matches: 4. CDR1 and CDR2 (germline): MDHEN, SYDVKM. The CDR3 sequence is CANQGQGAYGYTF. The CDR3, as DNA: TGTGCCAACCAGGGACAGGGGGCCTATGGCTACACCTTC.

This clonotype was observed a handful of times. The V and J genes are TRBV24-1 and TRBJ2-3; weak D call: TRBD1 (6 bases). The CDR3 length is 16 residues. Germline-derived CDR1 and CDR2 are KGHDR and SFDVKD. Trimming took off 4 bases at V and 1 base at J, with 14 bases between the two ends. CDR3 sequence: CATSDKGHIRTDTQYF. The CDR3 nucleotides read TGTGCCACCAGTGACAAGGGACACATACGCACAGATACGCAGTATTTT.

This clonotype was seen ten or more times. The chain recombines TRBV6-2 or TRBV6-3 with TRBJ1-1; no clear D gene. Trimming cost V 6 bases and J 0 bases, with 11 bases left between them. The CDR3 contains 14 residues. CDR1 is MNHEY and CDR2 is SVGEGT in the germline V gene. The CDR3 nucleotides are TGTGCCAGCAGCCCGCCTTACATGAACACTGAAGCTTTCTTT. Translating gives CASSPPYMNTEAFF.

This chain links TRBV6-6 with TRBJ2-7; TRBD2 aligns across 7 bases. Per the germline V gene, CDR1 is MNHNY and CDR2 is SVGAGI (reference sequence). V gave up 2 bases and J gave up 0 bases; unmatched junction bases: 1. The length of the CDR3 is 14 residues. The CDR3 sequence: CASSYTGGSYEQYF. CDR3 DNA: TGTGCCAGCAGTTACACGGGGGGCTCCTACGAGCAGTACTTC.

The table lists this clonotype with many counts. This chain uses TRBV5-8 with TRBJ2-1, with TRBD2 matching over 7 bases. The CDR3 is 15 residues long. Trimming removed 4 bases from V and 1 base from J; junction bases left unmatched: 5. Germline CDR1 is SGHTS and CDR2 is YDEGEE. CDR3 sequence (DNA): TGTGCCAGCAGCATCGGGACTATATCCTACAATGAGCAGTTCTTC. It encodes CASSIGTISYNEQFF.

The V gene is TRBV29-1, the J gene TRBJ2-5; 7 bases map to TRBD2. Germline CDR1 and CDR2: SQVTM and ANQGSEA. Germline trimming cut 7 bases from V and 5 bases from J; bases unmatched to any gene: 4. The CDR3 spans 11 residues. The CDR3 loop reads CSAGTTETQYF. The CDR3 region has the DNA TGCAGCGCCGGGACTACGGAGACCCAGTACTTC. The variable domain in full, with the rest retrieved from reference TRBV29-1 and TRBJ2-5, is SAVISQKPSRDICQRGTSLTIQCQVDSQVTMMFWYRQQPGQSLTLIATANQGSEATYESGFVIDKFPISRPNLTFSTLTVSNMSPEDSSIYLCSAGTTETQYFGPGTRLLVL.

This clonotype was picked up a small number of times. V usage is TRBV21-1 and J usage is TRBJ2-5; the table calls TRBD1, which could not be checked here. TRBV21-1 is reported as a pseudogene. The CDR3 is 15 amino acids. CDR3 loop: CASSIRGEFQETQYF. DNA of the CDR3: TGTGCCAGCAGTATAAGGGGGGAATTCCAAGAGACCCAGTACTTC.

The J gene is TRBJ2-7, the V gene TRBV10-3; 9 positions match TRBD1. The CDR3 is 15 amino acids. Germline CDR1 and CDR2: ENHRY and SYGVKD. J was trimmed by 0 bases and V by 6 bases; bases with no gene match: 6. The CDR3 protein is CAIRDGTGSSYEQYF. The CDR3 nucleotides read TGTGCCATCAGGGACGGGACAGGGAGCTCCTACGAGCAGTACTTC.

This clonotype is termed medium-sized. This rearrangement joins TRBV7-3 to TRBJ2-3; D is perhaps TRBD2 (6 bases). The CDR3 is 12 residues long. The V gene lost 5 bases and the J gene lost 5 bases, with 8 bases spanning the gap. Germline values: CDR1 SGHTA, CDR2 FQGTGA. The CDR3 protein is CASSISGDTQYF. In DNA form, the CDR3 reads TGTGCCAGCAGCATTAGCGGAGATACGCAGTATTTT.

This clonotype appeared many times. The V and J genes are TRBV4-3 and TRBJ2-3; 11 positions agree with TRBD2. Germline CDR1 LGHNA, CDR2 YSLEER. V lost 0 bases to trimming and J lost 4 bases; unmatched junction nucleotides: 6. The CDR3 spans 17 residues. CDR3 sequence (DNA): TGCGCCAGCAGCCAAGAACCAGAACTAGCGGGGGCAGATACGCAGTATTTT. This translates into CASSQEPELAGADTQYF.

There are a few counts of this clonotype. The rearrangement links TRBV18 to TRBJ1-1; D is unclear. Trimming shortened V by 1 base and J by 0 bases, and 6 bases separated the two germline ends. CDR1 and CDR2 from the germline V gene are KGHSH and LQKENI. The CDR3 has 14 residues. CDR3 in DNA: TGTGCCAGCTCACCACTACAGATGAACACTGAAGCTTTCTTT. Translated, it gives CASSPLQMNTEAFF.

The table lists this clonotype with many counts. This rearrangement joins TRBV6-1 to TRBJ2-7; D is possibly TRBD2 (6 bases). Germline V gene data show CDR1 as MNHNS and CDR2 as SASEGT. Trimming left V 8 bases short and J 2 bases short, with 13 bases between. The CDR3 has 13 residues. The chain's CDR3 is CASGQLAAYEQYF. The CDR3 nucleotides read TGTGCCAGCGGTCAACTAGCTGCCTACGAGCAGTACTTC.

The chain joins TRBV28 to TRBJ1-1; weak D call: TRBD1 (6 bases). The CDR3 is 14 amino acids. The V end was cut by 6 bases, the J end by 1 base, with 12 bases between. Germline lookup yields CDR1 MDHEN and CDR2 SYDVKM. DNA of the CDR3: TGTGCCAGCAGCCAAGGACAGAGGAACACTGAAGCTTTCTTT. This encodes CASSQGQRNTEAFF.

The V and J genes are TRBV18 and TRBJ1-3; D not certain. CDR3 size: 20 residues. Between the trimmed V and J ends, which lost 3 bases and 0 bases, there was a span of 24 bases. CDR1 KGHSH and CDR2 LQKENI come from the germline V gene. CDR3 sequence (DNA): TGTGCCAGCTCACCTCAGGAGTTTCCCCACACCCTTACCTCTGGAAACACCATATATTTT. This gives the protein CASSPQEFPHTLTSGNTIYF.

The table lists this clonotype with many counts. The rearrangement joins TRBV6-6 to TRBJ1-2, with a tentative D call TRBD1 (6 bases). This CDR3 has 16 residues. The germline gives CDR1 MNHNY, CDR2 SVGAGI (reference sequence). V lost 2 bases to trimming and J lost 6 bases, with 19 bases between them. The CDR3 is CASSYDTWGGQDGYTF. Here the CDR3 DNA reads TGTGCCAGCAGTTACGATACCTGGGGGGGCCAGGATGGCTACACCTTC.

The sample holds many counts of this clonotype. The chain couples TRBV7-6 to TRBJ1-1; D call uncertain. CDR1 and CDR2 from the germline V gene are SGHVS and FNYEAQ. V was clipped by 5 bases and J by 8 bases, with 12 bases between them. CDR3 length: 12 amino acids. This CDR3 is CASSLPGREAFF. The CDR3 DNA is TGTGCCAGCAGCCTCCCCGGTCGGGAAGCTTTCTTT. Looking up the rest from reference TRBV7-6 and TRBJ1-1 gives the full variable domain: GAGVSQSPRYKVTKRGQDVALRCDPISGHVSLYWYRQALGQGPEFLTYFNYEAQQDKSGLPNDRFSAERPEGSISTLTIQRTEQRDSAMYRCASSLPGREAFFGQGTRLTVV.

The sample holds a few counts of this clonotype. This chain connects TRBV5-1 to TRBJ1-2; weak D call: TRBD1 (5 bases). This CDR3 spans 14 amino acids. The V gene lost 0 bases and the J gene lost 3 bases, with 9 bases spanning the gap. CDR1 is SGHRS and CDR2 is YFSETQ in the germline V gene. CDR3 bases: TGCGCCAGCAGCTTGGAGGGGTTTGACTATGGCTACACCTTC. Translated, it gives CASSLEGFDYGYTF.

A few counts support this clonotype. J is TRBJ1-1 and V is TRBV20-1; TRBD1 aligns across 9 bases. This CDR3 spans 14 amino acids. V was pared by 4 bases and J by 5 bases, with 8 bases of the junction left unmatched. The germline V gene has CDR1 DFQATT and CDR2 SNEGSKA (reference sequence). CDR3: CSAIHRGQETEAFF. The CDR3 bases are TGCAGTGCTATACACAGGGGGCAGGAGACTGAAGCTTTCTTT.